This is a list of T cell receptor beta chains from one sample in a study of blood T cells in healthy people across ages. TCRdb independently ran MiXCR on the 5' RACE reads; one entry per CDR3 protein. The sample carries 1.2 million to 1.5 million distinct CDR3 sequences, approximately 40% recorded once. Input material: blood. The origin of the receptors is a woman in her late teens or twenties in good health. Both conserved end residues are trimmed from each CDR3.

CDR3 length,V gene,J gene,CDR3 protein
13,TRBV5-8,TRBJ2-5,ASTPQPPGGETQY
15,TRBV5-1,TRBJ2-1,ASSLGVPGGLGDEQF
9,TRBV10-3,TRBJ1-2,AIADRDGYT
11,TRBV10-3,TRBJ2-7,AIVGQGLNEQY
13,TRBV20-1,TRBJ2-7,SARPPTAAYGEQY
14,TRBV14,TRBJ2-1,ASSVSGGSPYNEQF
14,TRBV5-1,TRBJ2-3,ASSLGADRSTDTQY
12,TRBV2,TRBJ2-1,ASTGRVSYNEQF
14,TRBV4-2,TRBJ2-3,ASSPRGGASTDTQY
12,TRBV5-5,TRBJ2-7,ASSSPTVSYEQY
13,TRBV6-6,TRBJ2-7,ASRPRLGGRNEQY
13,TRBV20-1,TRBJ2-3,SVLAGGSGTDTQY
12,TRBV6-6,TRBJ2-3,ASSPRGGIDTQY
13,TRBV5-1,TRBJ1-1,ASSPTDRGVTEAF
14,TRBV6-1,TRBJ2-3,ASSQTSGGVTDTQY
10,TRBV28,TRBJ2-4,ASHQIGDIQY
10,TRBV5-1,TRBJ2-7,ASISNQGGQY